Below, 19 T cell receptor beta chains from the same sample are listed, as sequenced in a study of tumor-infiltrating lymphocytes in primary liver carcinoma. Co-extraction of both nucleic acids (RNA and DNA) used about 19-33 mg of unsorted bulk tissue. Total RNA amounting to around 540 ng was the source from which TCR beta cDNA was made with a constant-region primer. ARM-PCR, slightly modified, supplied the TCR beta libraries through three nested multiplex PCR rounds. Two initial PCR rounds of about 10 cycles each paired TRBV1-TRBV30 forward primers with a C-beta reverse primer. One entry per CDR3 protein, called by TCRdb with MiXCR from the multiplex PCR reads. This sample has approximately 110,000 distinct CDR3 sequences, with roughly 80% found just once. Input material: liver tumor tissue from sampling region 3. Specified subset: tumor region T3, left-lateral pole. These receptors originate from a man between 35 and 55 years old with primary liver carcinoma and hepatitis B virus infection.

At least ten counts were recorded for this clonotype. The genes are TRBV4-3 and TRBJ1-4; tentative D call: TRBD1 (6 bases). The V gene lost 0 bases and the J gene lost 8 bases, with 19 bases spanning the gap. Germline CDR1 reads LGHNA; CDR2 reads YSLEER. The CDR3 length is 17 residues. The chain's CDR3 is CASSQDLAGGGFEKLFF. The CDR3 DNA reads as TGCGCCAGCAGCCAAGACCTCGCGGGGGGCGGGTTCGAAAAACTGTTTTTT.

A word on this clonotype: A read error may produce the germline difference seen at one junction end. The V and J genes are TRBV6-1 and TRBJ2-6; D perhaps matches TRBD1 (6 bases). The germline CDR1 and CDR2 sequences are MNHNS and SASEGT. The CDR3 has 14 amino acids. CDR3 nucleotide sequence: TGTACCAGCAGGAACAGGGCTGGGGCCAACGTCCTGACTTTC. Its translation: CTSRNRAGANVLTF.

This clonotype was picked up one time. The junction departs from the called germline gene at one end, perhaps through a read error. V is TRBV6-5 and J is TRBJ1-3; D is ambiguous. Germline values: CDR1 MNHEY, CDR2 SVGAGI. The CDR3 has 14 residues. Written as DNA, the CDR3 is TGTGCCAGCAACCCCTATAGCTCTGGAGACACCATATATTTT. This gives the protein CASNPYSSGDTIYF.

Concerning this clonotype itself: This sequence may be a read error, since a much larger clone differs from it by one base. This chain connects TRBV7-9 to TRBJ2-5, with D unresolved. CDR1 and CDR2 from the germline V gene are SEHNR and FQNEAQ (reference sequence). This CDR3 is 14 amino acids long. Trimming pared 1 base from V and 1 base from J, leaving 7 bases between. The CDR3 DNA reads TGTGCCAGCAGCTTAGAAGCACCCCAAGAGACCCAGTACTTC. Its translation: CASSLEAPQETQYF.

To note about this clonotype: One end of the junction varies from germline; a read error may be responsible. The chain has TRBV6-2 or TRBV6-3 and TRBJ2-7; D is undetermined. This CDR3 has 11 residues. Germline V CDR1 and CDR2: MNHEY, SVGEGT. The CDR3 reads CASIYSFEQYF. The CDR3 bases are TGTGCCAGCATTTACAGCTTCGAGCAGTACTTC.

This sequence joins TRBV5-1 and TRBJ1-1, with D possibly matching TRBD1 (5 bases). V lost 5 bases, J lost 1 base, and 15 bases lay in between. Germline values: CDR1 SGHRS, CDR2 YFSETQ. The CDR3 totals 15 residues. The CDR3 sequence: CASSLQAGTNTEAFF. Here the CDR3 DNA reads TGCGCCAGCAGTTTGCAGGCAGGGACGAACACTGAAGCTTTCTTT.

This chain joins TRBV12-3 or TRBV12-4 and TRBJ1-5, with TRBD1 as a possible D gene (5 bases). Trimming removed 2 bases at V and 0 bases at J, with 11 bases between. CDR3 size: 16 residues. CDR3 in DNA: TGTGCCAGCAGTTTATGGGGCCAGTGTAGCAATCAGCCCCAGCATTTT. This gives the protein CASSLWGQCSNQPQHF.

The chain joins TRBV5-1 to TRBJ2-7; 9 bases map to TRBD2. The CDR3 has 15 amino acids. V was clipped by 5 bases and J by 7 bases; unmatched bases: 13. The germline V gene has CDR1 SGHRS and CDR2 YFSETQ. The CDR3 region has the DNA TGCGCCAGCAGAACGGGGACTAGCAACTACTATGAGCAGTACTTC. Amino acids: CASRTGTSNYYEQYF.

In DNA form, the CDR3 reads TGCAGCAGTGGACCGGATTGGGGGATGAACACTGAAGCTTTCTTT. It specifies CSSGPDWGMNTEAFF. The chain uses TRBV29-1 and TRBJ1-1; possibly TRBD1 for D (5 bases). The CDR3 runs 15 residues. V was pared by 8 bases and J by 0 bases, with 19 bases between. Per germline, CDR1 SQVTM and CDR2 ANQGSEA.

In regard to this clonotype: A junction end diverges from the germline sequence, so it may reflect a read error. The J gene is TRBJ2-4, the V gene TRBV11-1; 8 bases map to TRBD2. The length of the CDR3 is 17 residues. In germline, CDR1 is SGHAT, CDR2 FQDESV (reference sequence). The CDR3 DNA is TGTGCCAGCAGCCCTCCCGGGATTAGCGGGACCAAAAACATTCGGTACTTC. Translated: CASSPPGISGTKNIRYF.

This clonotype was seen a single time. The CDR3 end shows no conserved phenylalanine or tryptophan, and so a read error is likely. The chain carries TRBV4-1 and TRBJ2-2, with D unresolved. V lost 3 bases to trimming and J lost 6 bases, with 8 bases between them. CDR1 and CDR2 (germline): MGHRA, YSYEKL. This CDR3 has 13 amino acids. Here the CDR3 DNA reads TGCGCCAGCAGCCACACCGTAGCCGGGGAGCTGTTTCTT. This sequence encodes CASSHTVAGELFL.

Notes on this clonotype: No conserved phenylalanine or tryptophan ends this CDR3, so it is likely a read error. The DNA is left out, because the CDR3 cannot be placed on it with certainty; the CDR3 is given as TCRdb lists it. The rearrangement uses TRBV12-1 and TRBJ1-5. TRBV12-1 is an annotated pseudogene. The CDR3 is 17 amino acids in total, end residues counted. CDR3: CASSSPTPGEGNQPQHS.

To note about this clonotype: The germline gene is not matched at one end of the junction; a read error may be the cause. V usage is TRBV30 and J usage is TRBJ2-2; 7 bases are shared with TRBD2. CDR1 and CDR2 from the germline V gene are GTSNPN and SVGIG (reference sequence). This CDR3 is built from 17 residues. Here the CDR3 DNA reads TGTGCCTGGATTGGCAGCGGGATGCCGATAAACACCGGGGAGCTGCTTTTT. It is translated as CAWIGSGMPINTGELLF.

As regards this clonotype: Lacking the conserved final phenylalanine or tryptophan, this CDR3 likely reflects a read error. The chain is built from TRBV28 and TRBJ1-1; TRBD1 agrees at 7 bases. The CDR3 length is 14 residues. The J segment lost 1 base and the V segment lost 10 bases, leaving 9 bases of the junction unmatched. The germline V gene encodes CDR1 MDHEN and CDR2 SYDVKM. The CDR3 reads CAITSGQTNTEAFI. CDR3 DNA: TGTGCCATCACCTCGGGACAGACGAACACTGAAGCTTTCATT.

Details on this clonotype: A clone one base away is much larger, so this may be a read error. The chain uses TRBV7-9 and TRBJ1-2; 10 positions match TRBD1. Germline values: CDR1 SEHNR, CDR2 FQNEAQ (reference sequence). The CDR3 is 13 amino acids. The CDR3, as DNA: TGTGCCAGCGGCTTAGCGACAGGGGGCGGCTACACCTTC. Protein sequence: CASGLATGGGYTF.

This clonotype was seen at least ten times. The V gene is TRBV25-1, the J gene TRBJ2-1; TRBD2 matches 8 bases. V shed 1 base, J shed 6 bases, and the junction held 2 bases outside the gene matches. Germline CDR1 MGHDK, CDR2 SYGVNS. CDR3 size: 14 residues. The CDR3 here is CASSESGGGNEQFF. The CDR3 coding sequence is TGTGCCAGCAGTGAATCGGGGGGGGGCAATGAGCAGTTCTTC.

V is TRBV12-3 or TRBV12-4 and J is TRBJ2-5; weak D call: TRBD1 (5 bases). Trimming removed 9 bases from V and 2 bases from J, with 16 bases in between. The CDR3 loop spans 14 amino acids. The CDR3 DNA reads TGTGCCAGTAGCCTAGGGGTGGTTCAAGAGACCCAGTACTTC. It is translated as CASSLGVVQETQYF.

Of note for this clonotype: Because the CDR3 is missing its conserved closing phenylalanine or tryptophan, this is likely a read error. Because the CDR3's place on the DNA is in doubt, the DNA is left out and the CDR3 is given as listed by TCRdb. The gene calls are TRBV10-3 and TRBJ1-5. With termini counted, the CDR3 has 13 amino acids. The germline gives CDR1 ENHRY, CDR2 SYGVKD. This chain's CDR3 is CAISDGENQPQHL.

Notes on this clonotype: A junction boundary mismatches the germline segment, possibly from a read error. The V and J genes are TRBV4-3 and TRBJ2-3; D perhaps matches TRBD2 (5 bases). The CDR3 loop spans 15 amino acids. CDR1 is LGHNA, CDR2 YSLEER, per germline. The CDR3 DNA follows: TGCGCAAGCAGCCAAGATCGTGGAGGAGCAGATACGCATTATTTT. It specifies CASSQDRGGADTHYF.